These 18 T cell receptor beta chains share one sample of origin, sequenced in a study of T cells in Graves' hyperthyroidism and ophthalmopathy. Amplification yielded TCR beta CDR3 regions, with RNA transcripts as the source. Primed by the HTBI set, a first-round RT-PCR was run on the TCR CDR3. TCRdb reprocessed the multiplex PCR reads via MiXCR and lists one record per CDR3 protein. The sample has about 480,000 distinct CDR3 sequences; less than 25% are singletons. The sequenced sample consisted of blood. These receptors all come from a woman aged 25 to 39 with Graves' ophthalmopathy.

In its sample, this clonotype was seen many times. DNA for the CDR3: TGTGCCAGCAGCTTAGATGTTTCGTCCGGGGAGCTGTTTTTT. Translation: CASSLDVSSGELFF. The chain has TRBV11-2 and TRBJ2-2; D is unresolved. The CDR3 loop spans 14 amino acids. Germline CDR1 is SGHAT and CDR2 is FQNNGV. Trimming stripped 0 bases from V and 6 bases from J, with 8 bases between. Complete variable domain (other parts from reference TRBV11-2 and TRBJ2-2): EAGVAQSPRYKIIEKRQSVAFWCNPISGHATLYWYQQILGQGPKLLIQFQNNGVVDDSQLPKDRFSAERLKGVDSTLKIQPAKLEDSAVYLCASSLDVSSGELFFGEGSRLTVL.

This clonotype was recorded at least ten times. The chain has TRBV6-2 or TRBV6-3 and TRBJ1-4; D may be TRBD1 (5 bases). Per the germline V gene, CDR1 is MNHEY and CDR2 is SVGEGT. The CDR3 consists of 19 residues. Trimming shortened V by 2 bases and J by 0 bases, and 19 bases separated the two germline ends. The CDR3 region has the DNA TGTGCCAGCAGTTACACCGCGCGCAAAGGGGCTGCAACTAATGAAAAACTGTTTTTT. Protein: CASSYTARKGAATNEKLFF.

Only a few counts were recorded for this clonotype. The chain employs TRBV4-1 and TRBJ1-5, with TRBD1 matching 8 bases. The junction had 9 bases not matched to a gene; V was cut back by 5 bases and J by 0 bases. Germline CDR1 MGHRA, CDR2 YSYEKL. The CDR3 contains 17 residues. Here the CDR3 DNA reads TGCGCCAGCAGCTCCCGACAGGGGCTATATAGCAATCAGCCCCAGCATTTT. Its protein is CASSSRQGLYSNQPQHF.

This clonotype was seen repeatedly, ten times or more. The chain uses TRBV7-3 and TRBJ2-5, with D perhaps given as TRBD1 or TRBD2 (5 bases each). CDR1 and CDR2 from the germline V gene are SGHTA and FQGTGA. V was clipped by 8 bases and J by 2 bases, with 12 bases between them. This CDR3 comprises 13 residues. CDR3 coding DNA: TGTGCCAGCGGCCGGGGCGCACAAGAGACCCAGTACTTC. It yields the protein CASGRGAQETQYF.

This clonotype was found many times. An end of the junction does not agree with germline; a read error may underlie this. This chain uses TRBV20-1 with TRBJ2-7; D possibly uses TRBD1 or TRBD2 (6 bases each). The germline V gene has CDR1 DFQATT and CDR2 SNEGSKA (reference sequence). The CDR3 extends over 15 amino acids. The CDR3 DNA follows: TGCAGTGCAAGAGCAGGGGCGGCGGGGAAGTACGAGCAGTACTTC. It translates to CSARAGAAGKYEQYF.

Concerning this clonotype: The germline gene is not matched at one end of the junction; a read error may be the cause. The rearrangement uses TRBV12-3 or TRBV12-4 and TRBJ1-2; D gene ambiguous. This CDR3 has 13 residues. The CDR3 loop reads CASSAHNSHGYTF. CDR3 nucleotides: TGTGCCAGCAGTGCCCATAACAGCCATGGTTACACCTTC.

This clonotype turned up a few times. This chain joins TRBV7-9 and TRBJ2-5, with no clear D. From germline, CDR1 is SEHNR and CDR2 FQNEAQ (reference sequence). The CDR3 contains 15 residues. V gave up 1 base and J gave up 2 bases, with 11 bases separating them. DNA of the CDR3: TGTGCCAGCAGCTTAGTTGCCCCCCGGCAAGAGACCCAGTACTTC. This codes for CASSLVAPRQETQYF.

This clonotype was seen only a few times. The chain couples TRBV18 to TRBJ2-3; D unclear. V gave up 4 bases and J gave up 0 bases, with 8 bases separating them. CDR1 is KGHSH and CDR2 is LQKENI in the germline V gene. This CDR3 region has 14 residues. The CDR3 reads CASSRTSSTDTQYF. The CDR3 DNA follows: TGTGCCAGCTCACGGACGAGTAGCACAGATACGCAGTATTTT.

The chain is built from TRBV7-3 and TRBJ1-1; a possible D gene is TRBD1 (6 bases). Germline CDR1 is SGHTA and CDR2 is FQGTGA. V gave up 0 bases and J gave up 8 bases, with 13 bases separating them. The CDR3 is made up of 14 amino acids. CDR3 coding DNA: TGTGCCAGCAGCTTAACGGGGGCAGCCTCGGAAGCTTTCTTT. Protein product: CASSLTGAASEAFF.

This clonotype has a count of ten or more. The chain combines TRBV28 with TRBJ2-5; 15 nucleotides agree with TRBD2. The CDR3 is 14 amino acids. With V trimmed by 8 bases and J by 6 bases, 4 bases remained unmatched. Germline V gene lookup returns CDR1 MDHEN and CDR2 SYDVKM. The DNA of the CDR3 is TGTGCCAGCGGACTAGCGGGGGGGATTCAGACCCAGTACTTC. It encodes CASGLAGGIQTQYF.

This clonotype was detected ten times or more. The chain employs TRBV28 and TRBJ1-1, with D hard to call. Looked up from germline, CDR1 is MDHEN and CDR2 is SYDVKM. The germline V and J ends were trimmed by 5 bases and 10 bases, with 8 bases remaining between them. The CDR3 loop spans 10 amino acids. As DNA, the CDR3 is TGTGCCAGCAGTGACCGTTTAGCTTTCTTT. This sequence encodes CASSDRLAFF. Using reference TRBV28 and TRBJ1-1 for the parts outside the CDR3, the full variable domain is DVKVTQSSRYLVKRTGEKVFLECVQDMDHENMFWYRQDPGLGLRLIYFSYDVKMKEKGDIPEGYSVSREKKERFSLILESASTNQTSMYLCASSDRLAFFGQGTRLTVV.

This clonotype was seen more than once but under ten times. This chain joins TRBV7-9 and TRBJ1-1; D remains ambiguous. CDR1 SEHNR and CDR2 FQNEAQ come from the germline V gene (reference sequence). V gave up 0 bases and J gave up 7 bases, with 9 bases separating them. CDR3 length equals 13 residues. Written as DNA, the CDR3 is TGTGCCAGCAGCTTAGCGGGTCGGAATGAAGCTTTCTTT. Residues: CASSLAGRNEAFF.

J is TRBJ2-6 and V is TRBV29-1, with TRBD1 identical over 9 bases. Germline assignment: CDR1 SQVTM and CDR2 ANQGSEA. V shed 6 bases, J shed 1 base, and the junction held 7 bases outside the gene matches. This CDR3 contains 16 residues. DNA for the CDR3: TGCAGCGTGCCCGGGACAGGGAGTTCTGGGGCCAACGTCCTGACTTTC. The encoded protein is CSVPGTGSSGANVLTF.

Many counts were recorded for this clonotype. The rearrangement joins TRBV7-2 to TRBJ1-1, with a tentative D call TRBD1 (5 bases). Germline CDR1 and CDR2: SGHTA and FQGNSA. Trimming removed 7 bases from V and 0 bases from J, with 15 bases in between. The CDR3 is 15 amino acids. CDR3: CASTPRGGLNTEAFF. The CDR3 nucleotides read TGTGCCAGCACCCCGCGGGGGGGTCTGAACACTGAAGCTTTCTTT.

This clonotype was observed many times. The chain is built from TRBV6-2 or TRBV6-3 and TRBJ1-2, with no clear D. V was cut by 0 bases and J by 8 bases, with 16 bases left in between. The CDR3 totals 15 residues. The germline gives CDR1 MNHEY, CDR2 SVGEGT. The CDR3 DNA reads TGTGCCAGCAGTTACTCGGGAGGATACAAAGGAGGCTACACCTTC. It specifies CASSYSGGYKGGYTF.

CDR3 sequence reads: CASSSRGTNTEAFF. CDR3 nucleotide sequence: TGTGCCAGCAGCTCGCGGGGGACGAACACTGAAGCTTTCTTT. V gene TRBV7-8 combines with J gene TRBJ1-1, with a tentative D call TRBD1 (5 bases). The CDR3 length is 14 residues. Trimming pared 4 bases from V and 1 base from J, leaving 10 bases between. Germline assignment: CDR1 SGHVS and CDR2 FQNEAQ.

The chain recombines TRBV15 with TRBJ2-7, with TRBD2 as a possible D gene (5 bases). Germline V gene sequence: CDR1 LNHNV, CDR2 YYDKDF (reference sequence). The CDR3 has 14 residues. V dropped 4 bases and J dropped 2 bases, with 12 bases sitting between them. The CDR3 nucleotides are TGTGCCACCAGCAAGATCGCCGGGGCCTACGAGCAGTACTTC. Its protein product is CATSKIAGAYEQYF.

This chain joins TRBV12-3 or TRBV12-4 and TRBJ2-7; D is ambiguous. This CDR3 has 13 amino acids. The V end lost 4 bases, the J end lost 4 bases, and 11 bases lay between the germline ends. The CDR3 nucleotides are TGTGCCAGCAGTTCCTTTAGTTCGTACGAGCAGTACTTC. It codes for CASSSFSSYEQYF.